The 9 T cell receptor beta chains reported below all come from one sample, sequenced in a study of lymphopenia after photon versus proton radiotherapy. Here immunoSEQ multiplex PCR was the method, and the copy in TCRdb shows in-frame clones only, minus some. The sample consists of roughly 17,000 clones, roughly 90% of them appearing once. Sequencing was performed on peripheral blood, taken from a patient treated with photon-based radiotherapy. The origin of the receptors is a middle-aged woman with cholangiocarcinoma.

The chain couples TRBV5-1 to TRBJ2-2; 7 bases are shared with TRBD1. Germline CDR1 and CDR2: SGHRS and YFSETQ. Trimming removed 6 bases from V and 1 base from J; junction bases left unmatched: 6. The CDR3 loop spans 15 amino acids. The CDR3 nucleotides read TGCGCCAGCACCAGACAGGGCGGGAACACCGGGGAGCTGTTTTTT. As protein: CASTRQGGNTGELFF.

The V and J genes are TRBV6-1 and TRBJ1-5, with 8 positions matching TRBD1. Trimming cost V 2 bases and J 7 bases; bases outside gene matches: 7. This CDR3 is built from 15 residues. Germline lookup yields CDR1 MNHNS and CDR2 SASEGT. CDR3 region: CASSESAGGGQPQHF. In DNA, the CDR3 is TGTGCCAGCAGTGAATCCGCAGGGGGCGGGCAGCCCCAGCATTTT.

The chain has TRBV11-2 and TRBJ1-1; 7 bases line up with TRBD1. J gave up 7 bases and V 5 bases, and 10 bases lay outside the gene matches. Germline V gene lookup returns CDR1 SGHAT and CDR2 FQNNGV. The CDR3 runs to 14 residues. The CDR3 sequence is CASSEGAWGIEAFF. The CDR3, as DNA: TGTGCCAGCAGCGAGGGGGCTTGGGGTATTGAAGCTTTCTTT.

This chain connects TRBV19 to TRBJ2-1, with TRBD2 matching over 7 bases. Germline CDR1 LNHDA, CDR2 SQIVND (reference sequence). Trimming at V came to 6 bases and at J to 6 bases, leaving 14 bases not matched to a gene. This CDR3 is built from 16 residues. The CDR3 DNA is TGTGCCAGTAGCCCTCTCGGCGGGGGAAAACGCAATGAGCAGTTCTTC. It translates to CASSPLGGGKRNEQFF.

The chain has TRBV30 and TRBJ2-3; D is undetermined. Germline V CDR1 and CDR2: GTSNPN, SVGIG (reference sequence). With 0 bases removed from V and 6 bases from J, the gap between germline ends came to 16 bases. This CDR3 has 15 residues. Here the CDR3 DNA reads TGTGCCTGGAGTGTACGGGCAACCCTCTGGGATACGCAGTATTTT. Translation gives CAWSVRATLWDTQYF. Full variable domain (remainder filled in from reference TRBV30 and TRBJ2-3): SQTIHQWPATLVQPVGSPLSLECTVEGTSNPNLYWYRQAAGRGLQLLFYSVGIGQISSEVPQNLSASRPQDRQFILSSKKLLLSDSGFYLCAWSVRATLWDTQYFGPGTRLTVL.

The chain joins TRBV7-9 to TRBJ2-3, with 7 nucleotides matching TRBD1. J lost 2 bases, V lost 8 bases, and 10 bases had no gene match. CDR1 and CDR2 from the germline V gene are SEHNR and FQNEAQ (reference sequence). The CDR3 extends over 15 amino acids. CDR3 sequence (DNA): TGTGCCAGCCGCGGACAGGAACCTGTCACAGATACGCAGTATTTT. This translates into CASRGQEPVTDTQYF.

The chain is built from TRBV19 and TRBJ1-4; 8 bases match TRBD1. V lost 5 bases to trimming and J lost 8 bases; unmatched junction nucleotides: 4. CDR1 and CDR2 (germline): LNHDA, SQIVND (reference sequence). The CDR3 loop spans 13 amino acids. CDR3 amino acids: CASSAGGKEKLFF. In nucleotides, the CDR3 is TGTGCCAGTAGTGCAGGGGGCAAGGAAAAACTGTTTTTT.

The V and J genes are TRBV7-2 and TRBJ2-7; D is uncertain. The CDR3 spans 13 residues. The germline gives CDR1 SGHTA, CDR2 FQGNSA. V was shortened by 4 bases and J by 7 bases, with 14 bases between the two germline ends. CDR3 sequence (DNA): TGTGCCAGCAGCTCCCGGGTCCTATGGGAGCAGTACTTC. Translated: CASSSRVLWEQYF.

This clone is a singleton in its sample. The V gene is TRBV29-1, the J gene TRBJ2-5; tentative D call: TRBD2 (6 bases). Germline V lookup: CDR1 SQVTM, CDR2 ANQGSEA. There are 14 residues in the CDR3. Trimming pared 6 bases from V and 1 base from J, leaving 15 bases between. CDR3 DNA sequence: TGCAGCGTCGGTTTGGGACTGGGCCAAGAGACCCAGTACTTC. This gives the protein CSVGLGLGQETQYF.